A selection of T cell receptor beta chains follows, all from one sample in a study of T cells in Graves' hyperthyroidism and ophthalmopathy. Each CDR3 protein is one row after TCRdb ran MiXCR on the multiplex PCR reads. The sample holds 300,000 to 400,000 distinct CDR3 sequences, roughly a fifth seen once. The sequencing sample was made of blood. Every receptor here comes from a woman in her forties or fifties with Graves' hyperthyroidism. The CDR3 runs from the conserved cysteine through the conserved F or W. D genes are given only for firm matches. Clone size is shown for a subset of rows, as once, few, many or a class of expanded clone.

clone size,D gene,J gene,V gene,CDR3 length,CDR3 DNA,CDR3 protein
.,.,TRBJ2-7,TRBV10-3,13,TGTGCCATCAGTGAGACTAGTGTCTACGAGCAGTACTTC,CAISETSVYEQYF
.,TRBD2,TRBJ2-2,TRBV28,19,TGTGCCAGCATCCCCAACGACTCTGGACTAGCGGGAGGCACCGGGGAGCTGTTTTTT,CASIPNDSGLAGGTGELFF
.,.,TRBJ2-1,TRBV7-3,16,TGTGCCAGCAGCTTCCAACTAGTTTGGGGGCACAATGAGCAGTTCTTC,CASSFQLVWGHNEQFF
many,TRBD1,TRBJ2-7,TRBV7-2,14,TGTGCCAGCAGCTTGATAACAGGGGGCTACGAGCAGTACTTC,CASSLITGGYEQYF
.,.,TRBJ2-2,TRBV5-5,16,TGTGTCAGCAGAATCGGGGCGGGAACACAGACCGGGGAGCTGTTTTTT,CVSRIGAGTQTGELFF
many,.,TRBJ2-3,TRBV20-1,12,TGCAGTGCTAGAGTGGAGGGGTATACGCAGTATTTT,CSARVEGYTQYF
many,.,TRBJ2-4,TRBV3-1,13,TGTGCCAGCAGCCTAACGGGACGGGACATTCAGTACTTC,CASSLTGRDIQYF
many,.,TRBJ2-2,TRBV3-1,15,TGTGCCAGCAGCCAATGGTCAGGGAACACCGGGGAGCTGTTTTTT,CASSQWSGNTGELFF
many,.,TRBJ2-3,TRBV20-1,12,TGCAGTGCTACCGGGACCACAGATACGCAGTATTTT,CSATGTTDTQYF
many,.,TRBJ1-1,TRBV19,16,TGTGCCAGCGGGGCCGGGCTAGGGGAGCTGAACACTGAAGCTTTCTTT,CASGAGLGELNTEAFF
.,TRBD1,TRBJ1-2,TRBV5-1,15,TGCGCCAGCAGCTTGGAGGGGGCCACCAACTATGGCTACACCTTC,CASSLEGATNYGYTF
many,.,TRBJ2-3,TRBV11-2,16,TGTGCCAGCAGCTCCGGACTATCCCGTGGTGAAGATACGCAGTATTTT,CASSSGLSRGEDTQYF
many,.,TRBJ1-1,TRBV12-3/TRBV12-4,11,TGTGCCAGCGGATCCGGGACAGAAGCTTTCTTT,CASGSGTEAFF
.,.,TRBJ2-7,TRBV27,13,TGTGCCAGCAACCGGACTATATCCTACGAGCAGTACTTC,CASNRTISYEQYF
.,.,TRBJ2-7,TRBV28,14,TGTGCCAGCAGTTTGTTGTCGACGAAGGGCGAGCAGTACTTC,CASSLLSTKGEQYF
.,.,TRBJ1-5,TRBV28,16,TGTGCCAGCAGTGGGGCGGGGGGAGGGAGCAATCAGCCCCAGCATTTT,CASSGAGGGSNQPQHF
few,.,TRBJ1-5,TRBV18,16,TGTGCCAGCTCACCCAACCGGGGGACCGCGAATCAGCCCCAGCATTTT,CASSPNRGTANQPQHF
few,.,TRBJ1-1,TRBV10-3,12,TGTGCCAGTCTGGCAACCTCTTCTGAAGCTTTCTTT,CASLATSSEAFF
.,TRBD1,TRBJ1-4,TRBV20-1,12,TGCAGTGCGACAGGGAACGATGAAAAACTGTTTTTT,CSATGNDEKLFF
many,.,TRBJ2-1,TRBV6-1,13,TGTGCCAGAGGTGGACACAAGAACAATGAGCAGTTCTTC,CARGGHKNNEQFF
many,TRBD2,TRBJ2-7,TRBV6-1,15,TGTGCCAGCAGTCAAGAGGGGACTAGTTACTACGAGCAGTACTTC,CASSQEGTSYYEQYF
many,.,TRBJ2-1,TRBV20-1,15,TGCAGTGCTAGGTCTCTCCGGCTAGGAGTATATGAGCAGTTCTTC,CSARSLRLGVYEQFF
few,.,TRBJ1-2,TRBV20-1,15,TGCAGTGCTAGGGAGGCTCGGGGAGGCGGATGGGGCTACACCTTC,CSAREARGGGWGYTF
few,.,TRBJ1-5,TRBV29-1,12,TGCAGCGTCCGGGACGGGAATCAGCCCCAGCATTTT,CSVRDGNQPQHF
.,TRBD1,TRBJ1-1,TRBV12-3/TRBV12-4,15,TGTGCCAGCAGCCAAGATCCAGAAGGGGGCGCCGGAGCTTTCTTT,CASSQDPEGGAGAFF
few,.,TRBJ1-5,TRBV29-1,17,TGCAGCGTTGAAGGGCCCGAGGCCCCTTATAGCAATCAGCCCCAGCATTTT,CSVEGPEAPYSNQPQHF
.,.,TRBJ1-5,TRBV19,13,TGTGCCAGTAGTACAGGGGCCGCCGGGCTTCAGCATTTT,CASSTGAAGLQHF
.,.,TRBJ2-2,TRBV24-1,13,TGTGCCACCAGTGAACCGAACACCGGGGAGCTGTTTTTT,CATSEPNTGELFF
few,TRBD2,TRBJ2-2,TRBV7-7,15,TGTACTAGCAGCCCCCCGGCGGGAGTTACCGGGGAGCTGTTTTTT,CTSSPPAGVTGELFF
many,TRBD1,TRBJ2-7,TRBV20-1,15,TGCAGTGCTAGAACAGGGCAGGGGGCTTCCTACGAGCAGTACTTC,CSARTGQGASYEQYF
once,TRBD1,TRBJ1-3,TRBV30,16,TGTGCCTGGAGTGCGACAGGGGCCAGCTCTGGAAACACCATATATTTT,CAWSATGASSGNTIYF
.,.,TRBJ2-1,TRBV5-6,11,TGTGCCAGCAGGCAGGGACGTGAGCAGTTCTTC,CASRQGREQFF
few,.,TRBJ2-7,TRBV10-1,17,TGCGCCAGCAGTGAGTCGGATCCCAGGTCTCATTACTACGAGCAGTACTTC,CASSESDPRSHYYEQYF
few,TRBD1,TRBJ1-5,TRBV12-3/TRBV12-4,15,TGTGCCAGCAGGGAGGGACAGGTCCGTAATCAGCCCCAGCGTTTT,CASREGQVRNQPQRF
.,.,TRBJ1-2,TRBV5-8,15,TGTGCCAGCACTTTGGGGAGGGGTGTAGGCTATGGCTACACCTTC,CASTLGRGVGYGYTF
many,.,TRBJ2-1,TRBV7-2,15,TGTGCCAGCAGCTCCCAGTGGGGCAGTTACAATGAGCAGTTCTTC,CASSSQWGSYNEQFF